This note documents a single T cell receptor beta chain sequence. People who had autoimmune disease history or systemic immunosuppression were excluded. This specimen belongs to a study of OX40 agonist ivuxolimab in advanced cancers. This table comes from immunoSEQ multiplex PCR, and its TCRdb copy is limited to in-frame clones, with some not included. This sample has roughly 92,000 clones, with about 90% found just once. Germline CDR1 KGHSH, CDR2 LQKENI. Trimming took off 3 bases at V and 7 bases at J, with 10 bases between the two ends. The CDR3 runs to 12 residues. The chain has TRBV18 and TRBJ2-7; a possible D gene is TRBD2 (5 bases). The source of this sequence is an adult with an advanced solid tumor such as melanoma, head and neck, liver or kidney cancer. The sample was CD4+ or CD8+ T cells sorted from blood, taken in a trial of the OX40 agonist ivuxolimab. The CDR3 here is CASSPGSTEQYF. The DNA of the CDR3 is TGTGCCAGCTCACCGGGGAGCACGGAGCAGTACTTC.